This TCR beta chain originates from a study of PD-L1 blockade in urothelial cancer. Study-wide findings and caveats: When pretreatment blood TCR clonality was below the median, it predicted better survival.

J was trimmed by 1 base and V by 2 bases; bases with no gene match: 7. The germline gives CDR1 SGHDN, CDR2 FVKESK. The CDR3 is made up of 17 amino acids. TCR analog templates of synthetic origin were spiked into each PCR. The method was immunoSEQ multiplex PCR; TCRdb's version includes in-frame clones alone and lacks a portion of them. This sample has approximately 55,000 clones, with about 86% found just once. The time point here: pretreatment peripheral blood. Pretreatment sampling and on-treatment sampling together yielded between 1 and 8 samples for each patient. Of note for this clone: Its antigen is unknown.

The TCR originated in a man aged 60-69 years with urothelial cancer. This chain uses TRBV14 with TRBJ1-2; 10 nucleotides match TRBD1. This sample comprised PBMCs, obtained around atezolizumab (anti-PD-L1) treatment. The CDR3 region is CASSQLGQGFHNYGYTF. In nucleotides, the CDR3 is TGTGCCAGCAGCCAATTGGGACAGGGGTTCCATAACTATGGCTACACCTTC.